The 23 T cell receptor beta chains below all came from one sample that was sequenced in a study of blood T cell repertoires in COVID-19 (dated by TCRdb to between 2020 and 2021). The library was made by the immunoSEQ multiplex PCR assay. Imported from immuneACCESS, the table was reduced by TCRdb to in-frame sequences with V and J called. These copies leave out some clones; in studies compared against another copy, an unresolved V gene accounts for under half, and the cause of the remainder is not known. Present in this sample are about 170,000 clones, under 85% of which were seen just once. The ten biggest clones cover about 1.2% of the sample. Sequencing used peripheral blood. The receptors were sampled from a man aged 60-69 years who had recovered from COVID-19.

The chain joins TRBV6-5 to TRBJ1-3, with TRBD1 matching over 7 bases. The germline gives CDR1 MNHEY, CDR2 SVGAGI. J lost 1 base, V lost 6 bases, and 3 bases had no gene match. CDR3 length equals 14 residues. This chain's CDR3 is CASRPRGSGNTIYF. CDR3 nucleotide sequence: TGTGCCAGCAGACCCAGGGGGTCTGGAAACACCATATATTTT.

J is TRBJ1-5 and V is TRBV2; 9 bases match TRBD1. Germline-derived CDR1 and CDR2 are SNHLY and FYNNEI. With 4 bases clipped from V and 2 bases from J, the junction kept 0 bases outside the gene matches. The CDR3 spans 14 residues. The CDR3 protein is CASSGTGGNQPQHF. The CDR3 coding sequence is TGTGCCAGCAGTGGGACAGGGGGCAATCAGCCCCAGCATTTT.

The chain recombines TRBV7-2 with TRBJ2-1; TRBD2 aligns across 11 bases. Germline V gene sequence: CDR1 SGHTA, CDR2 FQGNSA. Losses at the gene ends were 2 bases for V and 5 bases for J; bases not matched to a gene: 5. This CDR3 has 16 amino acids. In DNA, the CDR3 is TGTGCCAGCAGCTTAACCGGGACTAGCGGCCACAATGAGCAGTTCTTC. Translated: CASSLTGTSGHNEQFF.

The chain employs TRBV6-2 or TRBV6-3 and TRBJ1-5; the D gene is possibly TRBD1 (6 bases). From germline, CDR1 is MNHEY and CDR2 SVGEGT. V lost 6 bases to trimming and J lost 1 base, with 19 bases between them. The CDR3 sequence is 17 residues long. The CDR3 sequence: CASSHLVRGRSNQPQHF. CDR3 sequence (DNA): TGTGCCAGCAGCCATCTAGTCAGGGGAAGGAGCAATCAGCCCCAGCATTTT.

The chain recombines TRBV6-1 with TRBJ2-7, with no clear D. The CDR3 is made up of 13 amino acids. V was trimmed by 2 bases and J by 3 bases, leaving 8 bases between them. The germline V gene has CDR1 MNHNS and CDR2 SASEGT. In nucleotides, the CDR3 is TGTGCCAGCAGTGAATACCCAGTCTACGAGCAGTACTTC. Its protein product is CASSEYPVYEQYF.

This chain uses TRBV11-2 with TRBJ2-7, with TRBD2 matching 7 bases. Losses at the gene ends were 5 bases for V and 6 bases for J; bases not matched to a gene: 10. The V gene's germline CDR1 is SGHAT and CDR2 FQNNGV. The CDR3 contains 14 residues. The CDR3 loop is CASSPLGGPSEQYF. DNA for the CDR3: TGTGCCAGCAGCCCTCTGGGAGGGCCCAGCGAGCAGTACTTC.

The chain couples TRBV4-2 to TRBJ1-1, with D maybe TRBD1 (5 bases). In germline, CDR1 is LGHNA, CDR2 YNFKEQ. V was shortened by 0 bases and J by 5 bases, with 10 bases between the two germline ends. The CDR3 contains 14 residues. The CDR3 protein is CASSQDSGGTEAFF. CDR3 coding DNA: TGTGCCAGCAGCCAAGACTCGGGGGGGACTGAAGCTTTCTTT.

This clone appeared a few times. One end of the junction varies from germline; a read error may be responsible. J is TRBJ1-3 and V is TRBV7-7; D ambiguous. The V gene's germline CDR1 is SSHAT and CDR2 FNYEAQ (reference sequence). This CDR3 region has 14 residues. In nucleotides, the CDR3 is TGTGCTAGCAGCTTACATCAGGTGTTAAACACCATATATTTT. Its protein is CASSLHQVLNTIYF.

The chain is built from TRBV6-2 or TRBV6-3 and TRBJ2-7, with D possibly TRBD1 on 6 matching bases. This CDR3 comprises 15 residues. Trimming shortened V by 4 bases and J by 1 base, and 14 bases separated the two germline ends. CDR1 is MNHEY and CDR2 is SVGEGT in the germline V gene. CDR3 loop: CASSSPQGISYEQYF. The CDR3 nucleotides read TGTGCCAGCAGTTCACCACAGGGAATTTCCTACGAGCAGTACTTC.

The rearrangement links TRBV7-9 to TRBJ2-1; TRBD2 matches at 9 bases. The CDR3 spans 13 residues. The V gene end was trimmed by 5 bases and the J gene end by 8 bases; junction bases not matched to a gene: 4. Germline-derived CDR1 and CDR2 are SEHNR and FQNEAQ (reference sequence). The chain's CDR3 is CASSLGLADEQFF. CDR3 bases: TGTGCCAGCAGCCTGGGACTAGCCGATGAGCAGTTCTTC.

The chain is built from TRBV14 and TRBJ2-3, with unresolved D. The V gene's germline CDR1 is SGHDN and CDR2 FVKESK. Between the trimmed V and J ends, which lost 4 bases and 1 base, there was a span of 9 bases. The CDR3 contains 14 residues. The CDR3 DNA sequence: TGTGCCAGCAGCCCAGTCCAGGGCACAGATACGCAGTATTTT. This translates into CASSPVQGTDTQYF.

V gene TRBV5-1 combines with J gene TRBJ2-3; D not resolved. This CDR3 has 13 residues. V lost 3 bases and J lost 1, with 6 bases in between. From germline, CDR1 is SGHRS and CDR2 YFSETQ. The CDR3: CASSSRGTDTQYF. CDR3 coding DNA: TGCGCCAGCAGCTCTCGGGGCACAGATACGCAGTATTTT.

CDR3 nucleotide sequence: TGTGCCAGCAGCCAGAGACTTGGTGGGGTTACAGGGCCTGAAGCTTTCTTT. It yields the protein CASSQRLGGVTGPEAFF. This sequence joins TRBV7-2 and TRBJ1-1; weak D call: TRBD1 (6 bases). The ends were cut back, 5 bases at V and 6 bases at J, with 25 bases in the middle. The germline V gene has CDR1 SGHTA and CDR2 FQGNSA. There are 17 residues in the CDR3.

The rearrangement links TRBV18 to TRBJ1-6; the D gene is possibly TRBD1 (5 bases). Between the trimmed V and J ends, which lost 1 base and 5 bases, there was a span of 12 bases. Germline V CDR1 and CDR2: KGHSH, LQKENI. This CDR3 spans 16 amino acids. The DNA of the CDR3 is TGTGCCAGCTCACCACAGGGGTGGAAAAATAATTCACCCCTCCACTTT. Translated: CASSPQGWKNNSPLHF.

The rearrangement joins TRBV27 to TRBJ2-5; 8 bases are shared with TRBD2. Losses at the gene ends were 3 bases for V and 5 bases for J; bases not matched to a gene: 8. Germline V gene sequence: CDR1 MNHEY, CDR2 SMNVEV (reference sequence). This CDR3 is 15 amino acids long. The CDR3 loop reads CASSFLGSGVETQYF. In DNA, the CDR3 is TGTGCCAGCAGTTTCCTGGGTAGCGGGGTGGAGACCCAGTACTTC.

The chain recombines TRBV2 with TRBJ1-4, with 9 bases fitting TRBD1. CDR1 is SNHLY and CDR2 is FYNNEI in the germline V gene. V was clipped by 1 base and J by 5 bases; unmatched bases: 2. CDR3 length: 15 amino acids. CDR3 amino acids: CASSEEGTGNEKLFF. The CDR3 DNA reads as TGTGCCAGCAGTGAAGAGGGGACAGGGAATGAAAAACTGTTTTTT.

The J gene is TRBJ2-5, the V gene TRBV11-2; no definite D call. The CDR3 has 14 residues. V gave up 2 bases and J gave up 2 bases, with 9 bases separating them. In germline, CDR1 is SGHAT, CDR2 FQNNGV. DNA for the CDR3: TGTGCCAGCAGCTTAAAGCAAACTCAAGAGACCCAGTACTTC. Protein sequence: CASSLKQTQETQYF.

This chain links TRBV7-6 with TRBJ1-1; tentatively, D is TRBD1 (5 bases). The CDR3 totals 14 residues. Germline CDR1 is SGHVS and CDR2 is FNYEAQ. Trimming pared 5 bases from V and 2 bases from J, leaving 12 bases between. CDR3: CASSPMGLNTEAFF. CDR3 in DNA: TGTGCCAGCAGCCCTATGGGGCTAAACACTGAAGCTTTCTTT.

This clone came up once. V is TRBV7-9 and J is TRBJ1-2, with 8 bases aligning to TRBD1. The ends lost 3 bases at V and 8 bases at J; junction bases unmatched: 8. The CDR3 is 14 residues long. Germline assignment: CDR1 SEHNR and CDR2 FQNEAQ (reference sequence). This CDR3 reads CASSLGQAEGGYTF. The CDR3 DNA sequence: TGTGCCAGCAGCTTGGGACAGGCAGAAGGAGGCTACACCTTC.

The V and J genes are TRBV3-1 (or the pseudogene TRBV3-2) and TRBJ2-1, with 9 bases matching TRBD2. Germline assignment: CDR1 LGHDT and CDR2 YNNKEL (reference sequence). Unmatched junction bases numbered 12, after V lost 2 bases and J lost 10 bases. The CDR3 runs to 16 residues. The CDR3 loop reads CASSQWGSGGPREQFF. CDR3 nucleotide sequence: TGTGCCAGCAGCCAATGGGGGAGCGGGGGGCCGCGGGAGCAGTTCTTC.

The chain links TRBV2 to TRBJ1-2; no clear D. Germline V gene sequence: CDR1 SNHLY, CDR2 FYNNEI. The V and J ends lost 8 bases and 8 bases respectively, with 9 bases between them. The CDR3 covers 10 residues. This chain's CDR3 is CASRGGGYTF. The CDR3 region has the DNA TGTGCCAGCCGGGGAGGGGGCTACACCTTC. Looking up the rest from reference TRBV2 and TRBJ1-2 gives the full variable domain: EPEVTQTPSHQVTQMGQEVILRCVPISNHLYFYWYRQILGQKVEFLVSFYNNEISEKSEIFDDQFSVERPDGSNFTLKIRSTKLEDSAMYFCASRGGGYTFGSGTRLTVV.

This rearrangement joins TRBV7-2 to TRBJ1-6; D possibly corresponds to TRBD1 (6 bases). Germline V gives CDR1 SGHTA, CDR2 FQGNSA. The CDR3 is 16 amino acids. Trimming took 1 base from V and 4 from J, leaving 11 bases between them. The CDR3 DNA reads TGTGCCAGCAGCTTAGAGACAGGTGCTTATAATTCACCCCTCCACTTT. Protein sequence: CASSLETGAYNSPLHF.

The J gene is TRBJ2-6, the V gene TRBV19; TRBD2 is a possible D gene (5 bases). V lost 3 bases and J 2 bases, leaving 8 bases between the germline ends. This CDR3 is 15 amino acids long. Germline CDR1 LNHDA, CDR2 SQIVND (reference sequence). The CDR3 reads CASSIVRAGANVLTF. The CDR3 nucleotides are TGTGCCAGTAGTATCGTGAGGGCTGGGGCCAACGTCCTGACTTTC.